One and the same sample provided the 6 T cell receptor beta chains below, sequenced in a study of CD4 T cells in relation to SARS-CoV-2 and coronaviruses. Antigens for these TCRs are unknown. Using immunoSEQ multiplex PCR, the repertoire was profiled, and TCRdb retains in-frame clones only, with some absent. Counted here are about 17,000 clones, 70% to 80% occurring once; the ten biggest clones make up approximately 28%. Unexposed donor CD4+ T cells date from about 2011-2018, before the COVID-19 pandemic. The cells were cultured for under 13 days before CD4+ T cells were isolated. Specimen: CD4+ T cells from PBMCs, cultured in vitro. The receptors derive from a human donor in good health.

This clone was counted a few times. The chain joins TRBV7-7 to TRBJ2-3, with TRBD1 identical over 9 bases. Trimming at V came to 5 bases and at J to 1 base, leaving 7 bases not matched to a gene. Germline V lookup: CDR1 SSHAT, CDR2 FNYEAQ (reference sequence). The CDR3 is 16 amino acids. CDR3 sequence reads: CASSAGTGTGTDTQYF. CDR3 in DNA: TGTGCCAGCAGCGCCGGGACAGGGACCGGCACAGATACGCAGTATTTT.

V usage is TRBV6-5 and J usage is TRBJ1-2, with TRBD1 as a possible D gene (5 bases). The CDR3 consists of 13 residues. Deletions cut 4 bases from V and 2 bases from J, with 8 bases between. Germline V CDR1 and CDR2: MNHEY, SVGAGI. This CDR3 is CASSSRVNYGYTF. The CDR3 bases are TGTGCCAGCAGTTCCAGGGTGAACTATGGCTACACCTTC.

The chain combines TRBV2 with TRBJ1-1; tentatively, D is TRBD1 (5 bases). From germline, CDR1 is SNHLY and CDR2 FYNNEI. This CDR3 region has 14 residues. Trimming took off 4 bases at V and 6 bases at J, with 15 bases between the two ends. CDR3 in amino acids: CASSAIGGGAEAFF. CDR3 DNA sequence: TGTGCCAGCAGTGCCATCGGGGGAGGCGCTGAAGCTTTCTTT.

This chain uses TRBV6-5 with TRBJ1-5, with D unclear. Germline V CDR1 and CDR2: MNHEY, SVGAGI. CDR3 length: 12 residues. V gave up 7 bases and J gave up 3 bases, with 7 bases separating them. The CDR3, as DNA: TGTGCCAGCACGGGGTTCAATCAGCCCCAGCATTTT. Translation gives CASTGFNQPQHF.

J is TRBJ2-5 and V is TRBV30, with D maybe TRBD1 (5 bases). Trimming took 4 bases from V and 0 from J, leaving 9 bases between them. The CDR3 is made up of 13 amino acids. The V gene's germline CDR1 is GTSNPN and CDR2 SVGIG (reference sequence). CDR3 sequence (DNA): TGTGCCTGGAAGGCAGGGTACCAAGAGACCCAGTACTTC. Amino acid sequence: CAWKAGYQETQYF.

The chain employs TRBV29-1 and TRBJ2-3; TRBD1 aligns across 10 bases. J gave up 0 bases and V 7 bases, and 7 bases lay outside the gene matches. In germline, CDR1 is SQVTM, CDR2 ANQGSEA. The CDR3 is 15 amino acids. Here the CDR3 reads CSASGTGASTDTQYF. The DNA of the CDR3 is TGCAGCGCCTCCGGGACAGGGGCGAGCACAGATACGCAGTATTTT.